This T cell receptor (beta chain) came from a study of regulatory and conventional T cells in RAG deficiency. The sorted conventional CD4+ T cells were CD25-low and CD127-high, with genomic DNA sequenced. A word on this clone: What it binds is unknown.

Using immunoSEQ multiplex PCR, the repertoire was profiled, and TCRdb retains in-frame clones only, with some absent. The table shows fewer than 40,000 clones, with 95% to 96% occurring only once. Study-level results: Compared with controls, unique Treg TCR beta sequences dropped around 92-fold in Omenn syndrome and CID/AS. Patient subsets had shorter CDR3s; Omenn Treg-Tconv overlap exceeded 80%. RAG-deficient patients showed markedly lower Shannon entropy and higher Simpson indices than control T-cell subsets.

The same specimen was also included in a second study, on regulatory T cells. In that study: The PCR used 52 TRBV and 13 TRBJ primers. Regulatory T cells showed the strongest V-J pair restriction and V/J gene skewing among patient repertoires.

This TCR was recovered from a human donor in good health. The sequenced sample was CD25- CD4+ T cells sorted from blood.

Here the CDR3 DNA reads TGCAGCGTTGAAGGGCTAGCGGGTTACGAGCAGTACTTC. As protein: CSVEGLAGYEQYF. The rearrangement uses TRBV29-1 and TRBJ2-7; 8 positions agree with TRBD2. Germline trimming cut 1 base from V and 4 bases from J; bases unmatched to any gene: 3. The CDR3 loop spans 13 amino acids. The germline V gene has CDR1 SQVTM and CDR2 ANQGSEA.